This T cell receptor beta chain stems from a study of long-term antiretroviral therapy in people with HIV. CDR3 length: 13 amino acids. With V trimmed by 5 bases and J by 6 bases, 7 bases remained unmatched. Germline V lookup: CDR1 SGHTA, CDR2 FQGNSA. Every specimen provided about 0.95-11 million cryopreserved PBMC before DNA extraction took place. immunoSEQ v3.0 was run at survey level. In sequencing, about 40,000-50,000 T-cell genomes per sample were targeted. This table comes from immunoSEQ multiplex PCR, and its TCRdb copy is limited to in-frame clones, with some not included. The table includes more than 10,000 clones, 83% detected once. Note on this clone: No antigen is known for it.

Study findings and constraints: The clones with expansion before ART were dominant in the repertoire at all time points. The data indicate that diversity increased after ART but remained below transplant donor controls.

The input for sequencing was unsorted PBMCs, taken 3.4 years after starting antiretroviral therapy. This sequence was found in a man between 35 and 55 years old with HIV. J is TRBJ2-7 and V is TRBV7-2; 7 nucleotides match TRBD1. CDR3 nucleotide sequence: TGTGCCAGCAGCCCGCCGAACAGGGGCGAGCAGTACTTC. It specifies CASSPPNRGEQYF.